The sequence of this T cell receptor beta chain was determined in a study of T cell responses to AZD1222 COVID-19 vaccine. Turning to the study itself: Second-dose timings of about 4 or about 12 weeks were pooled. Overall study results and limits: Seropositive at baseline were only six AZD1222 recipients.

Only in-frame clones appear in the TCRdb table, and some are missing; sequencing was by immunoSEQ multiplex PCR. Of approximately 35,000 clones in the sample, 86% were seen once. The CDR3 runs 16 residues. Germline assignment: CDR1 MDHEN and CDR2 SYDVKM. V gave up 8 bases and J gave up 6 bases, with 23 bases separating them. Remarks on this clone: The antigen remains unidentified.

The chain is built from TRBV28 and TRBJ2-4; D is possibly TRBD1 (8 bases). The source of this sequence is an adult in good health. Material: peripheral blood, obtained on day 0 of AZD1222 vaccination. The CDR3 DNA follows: TGTGCCAGCGGGCCCTTTGCAGGGGGCGGGAGAAACATTCAGTACTTC. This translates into CASGPFAGGGRNIQYF.